This T cell receptor (beta chain) was recovered during a study of Tregs in tolerant kidney transplant recipients. Using immunoSEQ multiplex PCR, the repertoire was profiled, and TCRdb retains in-frame clones only, with some absent. Here the sample spans 200,000 to 300,000 clones, 80% to 85% being singletons. The V end lost 1 base, the J end lost 5 bases, and 12 bases lay between the germline ends. Looked up from germline, CDR1 is SGHRS and CDR2 is YFSETQ. The CDR3 is 14 amino acids. This TCR was sampled from a human donor in good health. The sequenced sample consisted of CD4+ T cells from blood. V is TRBV5-1 and J is TRBJ1-1; D is possibly TRBD1 (5 bases). The CDR3 DNA reads as TGCGCCAGCAGCTTGAGGGACCTCCAGACTGAAGCTTTCTTT. As protein: CASSLRDLQTEAFF.